A single sample gave rise to the 11 T cell receptor beta chains below, sequenced in a study of cytomegalovirus exposure and HLA in healthy donors. PCR involved 60 Vbeta and 13 Jbeta primers. Assay: immunoSEQ multiplex PCR; the TCRdb copy retains only in-frame clones and omits some. This sample yields 79,000 or so clones, of which 65% to 85% are seen a single time; 16% belongs to the top ten. The source material was PBMCs. All receptors derive from a middle-aged woman in good health and CMV-seropositive.

The count of this clone is one. The chain is built from TRBV19 and TRBJ1-5, with D perhaps matching TRBD1 (6 bases). Germline V gives CDR1 LNHDA, CDR2 SQIVND (reference sequence). The length of the CDR3 is 12 residues. The V and J ends lost 8 bases and 7 bases respectively, with 12 bases between them. CDR3 protein: CASQQGGQPQHF. The CDR3 nucleotides are TGTGCCAGTCAACAGGGCGGCCAGCCCCAGCATTTT.

This chain uses TRBV2 with TRBJ2-7, with D perhaps TRBD1 (5 bases). CDR3 length: 14 residues. Trimming shortened V by 7 bases and J by 0 bases, and 13 bases separated the two germline ends. CDR1 and CDR2 (germline): SNHLY, FYNNEI. CDR3 protein: CASTGTTGSYEQYF. The CDR3 region has the DNA TGTGCCAGCACAGGAACTACAGGCTCCTACGAGCAGTACTTC.

This clone was recorded once. The chain joins TRBV18 to TRBJ2-2; weak D call: TRBD1 (5 bases). The CDR3 is 15 residues long. V lost 3 bases to trimming and J lost 6 bases, with 14 bases between them. Per germline, CDR1 KGHSH and CDR2 LQKENI. The CDR3 region is CASSPGREQAGELFF. The DNA of the CDR3 is TGTGCCAGCTCACCGGGCAGGGAACAGGCCGGGGAGCTGTTTTTT.

This clone has more than one count but fewer than ten. The chain is built from TRBV15 and TRBJ2-4, with D maybe TRBD1 (5 bases). Trimming shortened V by 0 bases and J by 0 bases, and 9 bases separated the two germline ends. CDR1 and CDR2 (germline): LNHNV, YYDKDF (reference sequence). The CDR3 loop spans 16 amino acids. CDR3 protein: CATSRDLGVAKNIQYF. The CDR3 DNA reads as TGTGCCACCAGCAGAGATCTAGGGGTAGCCAAAAACATTCAGTACTTC.

The chain links TRBV28 to TRBJ2-3; maybe TRBD1 (6 bases). The V and J ends lost 5 bases and 3 bases respectively, with 18 bases between them. The germline CDR1 and CDR2 sequences are MDHEN and SYDVKM. The CDR3 runs 16 residues. The CDR3 bases are TGTGCCAGCAGTGGGAGTGGGACAACTCATACAGATACGCAGTATTTT. Translating gives CASSGSGTTHTDTQYF.

V and J are TRBV6-5 and TRBJ1-3; D remains unclear. Trimming left V 3 bases short and J 9 bases short, with 12 bases between. The CDR3 runs to 13 residues. The germline gives CDR1 MNHEY, CDR2 SVGAGI. The CDR3 bases are TGTGCCAGCAGTTATCTAAGTGGTAGCACCATATATTTT. Translated, it gives CASSYLSGSTIYF.

This rearrangement joins TRBV7-2 to TRBJ1-3; the D gene is possibly TRBD1 (5 bases). There are 15 residues in the CDR3. The germline CDR1 and CDR2 sequences are SGHTA and FQGNSA. Trimming cost V 1 base and J 0 bases, with 7 bases left between them. The CDR3 DNA follows: TGTGCCAGCAGCTTAGTCGACAGCTCTGGAAACACCATATATTTT. Its protein is CASSLVDSSGNTIYF.

The V and J genes are TRBV6-1 and TRBJ2-3, with 11 bases lining up with TRBD2. CDR3 length equals 14 residues. J was trimmed by 3 bases and V by 6 bases; bases with no gene match: 2. Germline CDR1 MNHNS, CDR2 SASEGT. DNA of the CDR3: TGTGCCAGCAGCTTAGCGGGAGGGACAGATACGCAGTATTTT. Its translation is CASSLAGGTDTQYF.

V gene TRBV5-4 combines with J gene TRBJ1-5; 7 bases map to TRBD1. V lost 4 bases, J lost 3 bases, and 4 bases stayed unmatched. This CDR3 has 14 amino acids. Germline V lookup: CDR1 SGHNT, CDR2 YYREEE (reference sequence). CDR3 sequence reads: CASSHRGDNQPQHF. In nucleotides, the CDR3 is TGTGCCAGCAGCCACAGGGGTGACAATCAGCCCCAGCATTTT. Based on the CDR3 plus reference TRBV5-4 and TRBJ1-5, the full variable domain is ETGVTQSPTHLIKTRGQQVTLRCSSQSGHNTVSWYQQALGQGPQFIFQYYREEENGRGNFPPRFSGLQFPNYSSELNVNALELDDSALYLCASSHRGDNQPQHFGDGTRLSIL.

The V and J genes are TRBV5-6 and TRBJ2-1; D gene uncertain. Trimming cost V 1 base and J 4 bases, with 3 bases left between them. The CDR3 spans 12 residues. CDR1 SGHDT and CDR2 YYEEEE come from the germline V gene. The CDR3 protein is CASSLRYNEQFF. The CDR3 DNA is TGTGCCAGCAGCTTGCGGTACAATGAGCAGTTCTTC.

CDR3 region: CASSLGGQGAYGYTF. Here the CDR3 DNA reads TGCGCCAGCAGCTTGGGGGGACAGGGGGCCTATGGCTACACCTTC. The chain combines TRBV5-1 with TRBJ1-2; 12 bases align to TRBD1. The length of the CDR3 is 15 residues. Trimming took 0 bases from V and 4 from J; bases not matched to a gene: 1. Germline V CDR1 and CDR2: SGHRS, YFSETQ.